One T cell receptor beta chain is described in this entry. The clone's antigen remains unknown. Base quality data are lacking; no much larger clone is found one base away. V is cut back by 2 bases and J by 1 base, with 3 bases in the junction unmatched. There are 16 amino acids in the CDR3, from cysteine to phenylalanine inclusive. The only DNA kept is the CDR3, 48 bases in frame from the first base. For CDR1 and CDR2, the germline V gene lists MNHEY and SVGEGT. The source of the sample is a study of blood T cell repertoires in COVID-19 (TCRdb year 2020). Regarding the study in general: Samples from collaborators originated in the United States, Italy and Spain and spanned both the acute and convalescent phases of COVID-19. The prospective study material was composed of cDNA or gDNA derived from T cells, B-cell-depleted T cells, or PBMCs. The dataset comprised deeply sampled blood TCRbeta repertoires from subjects exposed to, actively infected with, or recovered from COVID-19. The repertoires were released in a freely available public database meant as a resource for research on the immune response to SARS-CoV-2. Samples came from the ongoing ImmuneRACE study (first 160 participants) plus 1,254 subjects from 6 global collaborators. Nearly every sample came with metadata listing a de-identified subject ID, COVID-19 status, age in years and sex. Where HLA class I and class II types were available, the types were taken from metadata supplied by the sample provider, not from assay-based typing. Study-level results and caveats: Clinical and demographic metadata were provided uncurated, with the amount varying by source and participant.

Whole blood was collected in K2EDTA tubes by collaborating institutions according to the institutions' own protocols. Collaborator samples were shipped for TCRbeta analysis as frozen whole blood, isolated PBMCs, or DNA extracted from either sample type. TCRbeta CDR3 regions were amplified from genomic DNA using the immunoSEQ Assay, a bias-controlled multiplex PCR. The study's own analysis went as follows. Within the assay, amplification of reference gene primers was used to estimate how many nucleated cells each sample contained. To quantify the absolute abundance of each unique TCRbeta CDR3 rearrangement, sequence reads were collapsed and filtered. For each sample, productive Simpson clonality was calculated as the square root of Simpson's diversity index across productive rearrangements. TCRdb carries this immuneACCESS record with in-frame sequences only. Its versions omit some clonotypes, under half of them owing to an unresolved V gene in the studies checked, with the rest unexplained. That table is the source of V, J and clone size, and D and trimming were worked out from the DNA. The sample contains tens of thousands of clones, about 85% of them found a single time. 25% to 30% of the sample is taken by the ten largest.

The chain links TRBV6-2 or TRBV6-3 with TRBJ1-5, with 9 central nucleotides matching TRBD1. The receptor comes from an elderly man with active or convalescent COVID-19. Sequenced: peripheral blood. The CDR3 region: CASSYPGQGSNQPQHF. Read as DNA, the sequence is TGTGCCAGCAGTTACCCTGGACAGGGGAGCAATCAGCCCCAGCATTTT.